These 18 T cell receptor beta chains were sequenced from one sample in a study of shared clonotypes between healthy human individuals. Produced via immunoSEQ multiplex PCR; TCRdb's table is partial and in-frame only. The table records 550,000 to 650,000 clones, 90% to 97% of them present only once. Terminally differentiated effector memory CD45RA+ cells were excluded from the naive CD8 cells, which were CD45RO-negative and positively selected for CCR7. The sequenced material came from naive CD8+ T cells sorted from blood. These receptors originate from a woman younger than 45 in good health.

The rearrangement links TRBV19 to TRBJ2-2, with 7 bases aligning to TRBD2. Germline CDR1 is LNHDA and CDR2 is SQIVND (reference sequence). The J segment lost 6 bases and the V segment lost 5 bases, leaving 12 bases of the junction unmatched. The length of the CDR3 is 16 residues. The CDR3 DNA reads TGTGCCAGTAGTCCCTATAGCGGGTCTAGCTCCGGGGAGCTGTTTTTT. It codes for CASSPYSGSSSGELFF.

The V gene is TRBV2, the J gene TRBJ2-7, with D possibly TRBD2 on 6 matching bases. The CDR3 has 12 amino acids. Trimming removed 8 bases from V and 3 bases from J, with 11 bases in between. CDR1 and CDR2 from the germline V gene are SNHLY and FYNNEI. CDR3 in amino acids: CASRDFLYEQYF. CDR3 nucleotides: TGTGCCAGCCGGGACTTCCTCTACGAGCAGTACTTC.

The chain is built from TRBV27 and TRBJ1-4; tentative D call: TRBD1 (5 bases). The germline V gene encodes CDR1 MNHEY and CDR2 SMNVEV (reference sequence). Trimming cost V 3 bases and J 4 bases, with 12 bases left between them. CDR3 length equals 15 residues. DNA of the CDR3: TGTGCCAGCAGTTTCTCAGGGCAACATAATGAAAAACTGTTTTTT. Translating gives CASSFSGQHNEKLFF.

The V and J genes are TRBV28 and TRBJ2-3, with a weak D call TRBD2 (6 bases). CDR1 is MDHEN, CDR2 SYDVKM, per germline. The CDR3 loop spans 17 amino acids. Trimming took 3 bases from V and 2 from J, leaving 18 bases between them. The CDR3 protein is CASSFPLTGLDTDTQYF. The CDR3 DNA reads TGTGCCAGCAGTTTCCCCCTGACGGGACTGGACACAGATACGCAGTATTTT. Supplemented by reference TRBV28 and TRBJ2-3, the full variable domain reads DVKVTQSSRYLVKRTGEKVFLECVQDMDHENMFWYRQDPGLGLRLIYFSYDVKMKEKGDIPEGYSVSREKKERFSLILESASTNQTSMYLCASSFPLTGLDTDTQYFGPGTRLTVL.

V and J are TRBV28 and TRBJ2-7, with D possibly matching TRBD1 (6 bases). The V end lost 5 bases, the J end lost 6 bases, and 11 bases lay between the germline ends. The CDR3 extends over 12 amino acids. Germline V gene sequence: CDR1 MDHEN, CDR2 SYDVKM. The CDR3 region has the DNA TGTGCCAGCAGTACGGACAGCATCGAGCAGTACTTC. This translates into CASSTDSIEQYF.

This clone occurred a few times. The V gene is TRBV4-1, the J gene TRBJ2-2, with TRBD2 matching over 14 bases. The ends lost 3 bases at V and 6 bases at J; junction bases unmatched: 3. The CDR3 runs 16 residues. The germline V gene has CDR1 MGHRA and CDR2 YSYEKL. The CDR3 region has the DNA TGCGCCAGCAGCCAGGGGACTAGCGGGAGTGCCGGGGAGCTGTTTTTT. It is translated as CASSQGTSGSAGELFF.

The gene calls are TRBV28 and TRBJ1-4; D gene unclear. The CDR3 contains 15 residues. Trimming removed 6 bases from V and 1 base from J, with 12 bases in between. CDR1 is MDHEN and CDR2 is SYDVKM in the germline V gene. The CDR3 bases are TGTGCCAGCAGGAAAGTACAGCGAACTAATGAAAAACTGTTTTTT. Amino acid sequence: CASRKVQRTNEKLFF.

This clone was seen a single time. This sequence joins TRBV5-8 and TRBJ1-1; D gene unclear. Trimming removed 1 base at V and 1 base at J, with 14 bases between. The CDR3 is 16 amino acids. Per the germline V gene, CDR1 is SGHTS and CDR2 is YDEGEE. The CDR3 spells CASSLRFIGTNTEAFF. Here the CDR3 DNA reads TGTGCCAGCAGCTTGCGTTTTATCGGAACGAACACTGAAGCTTTCTTT.

V gene TRBV10-3 combines with J gene TRBJ2-3, with TRBD2 as a possible D gene (7 bases). V was cut by 7 bases and J by 1 base, with 15 bases left in between. CDR1 is ENHRY, CDR2 SYGVKD, per germline. This CDR3 comprises 15 residues. The CDR3 spells CAIMGGGFGTDTQYF. Here the CDR3 DNA reads TGTGCCATCATGGGAGGGGGATTCGGCACAGATACGCAGTATTTT.

The chain recombines TRBV4-1 with TRBJ2-1; D call uncertain. CDR1 and CDR2 (germline): MGHRA, YSYEKL. The CDR3 sequence is 14 residues long. The germline V and J ends were trimmed by 2 bases and 10 bases, with 15 bases remaining between them. The CDR3 reads CASSQRTGRFEQFF. CDR3 in DNA: TGCGCCAGCAGCCAAAGGACGGGCCGTTTCGAGCAGTTCTTC.

This clone was detected only once. This chain uses TRBV19 with TRBJ2-7; no definite D call. This CDR3 is 13 amino acids long. Germline CDR1 LNHDA, CDR2 SQIVND (reference sequence). The V gene lost 3 bases and the J gene lost 3 bases, with 9 bases spanning the gap. The CDR3 sequence is CASSIAPVYEQYF. CDR3 DNA: TGTGCCAGTAGTATCGCCCCAGTCTACGAGCAGTACTTC.

This clone showed up just once. The chain has TRBV9 and TRBJ2-7, with D possibly being TRBD2 (6 bases). CDR3 length equals 15 residues. CDR1 is SGDLS, CDR2 YYNGEE, per germline. Trimming pared 4 bases from V and 3 bases from J, leaving 17 bases between. Here the CDR3 DNA reads TGTGCCAGCAGCCCCGGGGGACTTCTAGTCTACGAGCAGTACTTC. It is translated as CASSPGGLLVYEQYF.

The CDR3 DNA reads as TGTGCCAGCAGAGGCCCCGAAGAGACCCAGTACTTC. The encoded protein is CASRGPEETQYF. V gene TRBV27 combines with J gene TRBJ2-5; D remains unclear. Trimming removed 6 bases from V and 3 bases from J, with 8 bases in between. Germline assignment: CDR1 MNHEY and CDR2 SMNVEV (reference sequence). The CDR3 spans 12 residues.

This sequence joins TRBV27 and TRBJ2-1; D may correspond to TRBD1 or TRBD2 (6 bases each). This CDR3 has 17 amino acids. V was cut by 0 bases and J by 5 bases, with 17 bases left in between. Germline CDR1 MNHEY, CDR2 SMNVEV (reference sequence). CDR3 nucleotide sequence: TGTGCCAGCAGTTTATCCCCGGGAGAGGGGGTCAACAATGAGCAGTTCTTC. This translates into CASSLSPGEGVNNEQFF.

This clone has only one observation. This rearrangement joins TRBV5-6 to TRBJ1-2; D possibly corresponds to TRBD1 (6 bases). The CDR3 loop spans 14 amino acids. Trimming pared 7 bases from V and 4 bases from J, leaving 17 bases between. Germline CDR1 reads SGHDT; CDR2 reads YYEEEE. The CDR3 region has the DNA TGTGCCAGCCGTACCGGGGGCTCCGGCTATGGCTACACCTTC. The encoded protein is CASRTGGSGYGYTF.

The chain carries TRBV14 and TRBJ2-7; 7 bases fit TRBD2. This CDR3 has 14 residues. The trim removed 3 bases at V and 7 bases at J, leaving 9 bases unmatched. The germline CDR1 and CDR2 sequences are SGHDN and FVKESK. CDR3 nucleotides: TGTGCCAGCAGCCATCGGGAGGCCTCAGGGGAGCAGTACTTC. Its translation: CASSHREASGEQYF. The full variable domain, rest sourced from reference TRBV14 and TRBJ2-7, is EAGVTQFPSHSVIEKGQTVTLRCDPISGHDNLYWYRRVMGKEIKFLLHFVKESKQDESGMPNNRFLAERTGGTYSTLKVQPAELEDSGVYFCASSHREASGEQYFGPGTRLTVT.

This chain connects TRBV29-1 to TRBJ2-1, with TRBD2 identical over 12 bases. The germline CDR1 and CDR2 sequences are SQVTM and ANQGSEA. With V trimmed by 0 bases and J by 5 bases, 8 bases remained unmatched. CDR3 length: 17 amino acids. CDR3 DNA sequence: TGCAGCGTTGAAGATGGCGGACTAGCGGGGCTTAACAATGAGCAGTTCTTC. Protein product: CSVEDGGLAGLNNEQFF.

This sequence joins TRBV25-1 and TRBJ2-2; D unclear. Germline CDR1 and CDR2: MGHDK and SYGVNS. The CDR3 spans 11 residues. V shed 6 bases and J shed 7 bases, with 6 bases lying between them. In nucleotides, the CDR3 is TGTGCCAGCAGGGTGGACGGGGAGCTGTTTTTT. Translating it yields CASRVDGELFF.